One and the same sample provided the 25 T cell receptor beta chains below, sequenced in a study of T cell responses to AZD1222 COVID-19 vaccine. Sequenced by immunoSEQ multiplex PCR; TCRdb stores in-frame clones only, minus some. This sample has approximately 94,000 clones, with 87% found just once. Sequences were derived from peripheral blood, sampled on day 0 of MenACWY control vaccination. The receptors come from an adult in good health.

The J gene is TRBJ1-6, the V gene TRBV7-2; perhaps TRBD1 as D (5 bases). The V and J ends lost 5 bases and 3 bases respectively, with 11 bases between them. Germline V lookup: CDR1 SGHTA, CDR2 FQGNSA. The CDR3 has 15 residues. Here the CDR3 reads CASSPGQSYNSPLHF. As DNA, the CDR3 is TGTGCCAGCAGCCCCGGACAAAGCTATAATTCACCCCTCCACTTT. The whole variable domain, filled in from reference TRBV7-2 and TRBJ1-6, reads GAGVSQSPSNKVTEKGKDVELRCDPISGHTALYWYRQSLGQGLEFLIYFQGNSAPDKSGLPSDRFSAERTGGSVSTLTIQRTQQEDSAVYLCASSPGQSYNSPLHFGNGTRLTVT.

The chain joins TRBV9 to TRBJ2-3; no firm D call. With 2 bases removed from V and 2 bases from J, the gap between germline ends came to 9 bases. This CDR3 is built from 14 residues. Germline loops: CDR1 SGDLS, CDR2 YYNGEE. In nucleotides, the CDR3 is TGTGCCAGCAGCGTGGGATCTTACACAGATACGCAGTATTTT. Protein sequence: CASSVGSYTDTQYF.

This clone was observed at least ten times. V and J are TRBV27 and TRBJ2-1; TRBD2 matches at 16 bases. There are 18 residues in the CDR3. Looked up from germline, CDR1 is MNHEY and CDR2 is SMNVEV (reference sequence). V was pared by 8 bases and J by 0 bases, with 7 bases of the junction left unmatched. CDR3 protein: CASQAGLAGGSSYNEQFF. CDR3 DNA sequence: TGTGCCAGCCAAGCGGGACTAGCGGGGGGGAGCTCCTACAATGAGCAGTTCTTC.

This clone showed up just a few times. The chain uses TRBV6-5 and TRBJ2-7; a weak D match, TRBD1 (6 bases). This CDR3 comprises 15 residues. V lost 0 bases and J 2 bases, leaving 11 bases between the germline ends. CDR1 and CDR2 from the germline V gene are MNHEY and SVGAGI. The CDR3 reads CASSYSETGAYEQYF. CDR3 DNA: TGTGCCAGCAGTTACTCCGAGACAGGTGCCTACGAGCAGTACTTC.

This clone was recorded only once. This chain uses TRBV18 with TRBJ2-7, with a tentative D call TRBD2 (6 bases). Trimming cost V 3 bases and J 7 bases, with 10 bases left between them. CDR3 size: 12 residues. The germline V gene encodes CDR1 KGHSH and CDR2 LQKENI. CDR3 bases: TGTGCCAGCTCACCGGGCGGGGAGGAGCAGTACTTC. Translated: CASSPGGEEQYF.

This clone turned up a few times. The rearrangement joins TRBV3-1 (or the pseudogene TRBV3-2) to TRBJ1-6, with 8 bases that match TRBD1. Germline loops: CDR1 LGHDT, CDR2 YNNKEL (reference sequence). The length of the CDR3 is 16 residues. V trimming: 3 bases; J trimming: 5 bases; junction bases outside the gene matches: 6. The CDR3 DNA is TGTGCCAGCAGCCAGGCGGACAGGGTCGATAATTCACCCCTCCACTTT. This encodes CASSQADRVDNSPLHF.

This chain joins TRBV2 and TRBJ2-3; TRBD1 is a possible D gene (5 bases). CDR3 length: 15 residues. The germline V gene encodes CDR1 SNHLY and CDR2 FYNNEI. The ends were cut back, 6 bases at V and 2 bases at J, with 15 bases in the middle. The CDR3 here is CASRSLTASTDTQYF. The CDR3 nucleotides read TGTGCCAGCAGATCCTTGACAGCCTCCACAGATACGCAGTATTTT.

CDR3 nucleotides: TGTGCCAGCTCGGAGGGGGCTGGTAGCAATCAGCCCCAGCATTTT. Its protein product is CASSEGAGSNQPQHF. The gene calls are TRBV18 and TRBJ1-5, with 7 nucleotides matching TRBD1. Germline V gives CDR1 KGHSH, CDR2 LQKENI. The junction had 5 bases not matched to a gene; V was cut back by 6 bases and J by 0 bases. This CDR3 is 15 amino acids long.

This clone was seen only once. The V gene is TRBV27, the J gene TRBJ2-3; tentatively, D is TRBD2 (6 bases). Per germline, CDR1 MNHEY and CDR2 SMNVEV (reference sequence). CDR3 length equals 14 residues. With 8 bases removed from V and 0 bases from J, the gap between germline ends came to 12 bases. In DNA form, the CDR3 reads TGTGCCAGCCGGCGGGGCGATAGCACAGATACGCAGTATTTT. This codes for CASRRGDSTDTQYF.

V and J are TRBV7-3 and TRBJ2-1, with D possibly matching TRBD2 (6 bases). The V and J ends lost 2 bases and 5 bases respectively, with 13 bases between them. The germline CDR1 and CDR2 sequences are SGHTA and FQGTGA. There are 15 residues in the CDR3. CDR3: CASSLWGDANNEQFF. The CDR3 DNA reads TGTGCCAGCAGCTTATGGGGGGATGCGAACAATGAGCAGTTCTTC.

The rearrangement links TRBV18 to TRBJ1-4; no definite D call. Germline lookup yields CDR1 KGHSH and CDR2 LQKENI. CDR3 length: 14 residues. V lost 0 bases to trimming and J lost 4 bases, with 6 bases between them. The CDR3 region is CASSPPGVNEKLFF. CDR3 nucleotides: TGTGCCAGCTCACCACCCGGGGTTAATGAAAAACTGTTTTTT.

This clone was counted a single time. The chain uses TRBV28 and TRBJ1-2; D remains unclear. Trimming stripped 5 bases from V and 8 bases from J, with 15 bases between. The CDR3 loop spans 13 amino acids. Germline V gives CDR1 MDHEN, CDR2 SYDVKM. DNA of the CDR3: TGTGCCAGCAGTGCCCGGACCCCCGAGGGCTACACCTTC. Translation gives CASSARTPEGYTF.

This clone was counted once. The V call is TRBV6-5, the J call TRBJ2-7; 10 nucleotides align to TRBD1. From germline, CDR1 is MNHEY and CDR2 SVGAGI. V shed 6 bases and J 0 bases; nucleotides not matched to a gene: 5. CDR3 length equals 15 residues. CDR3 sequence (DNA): TGTGCCAGCAGGGGGGACAGGGGAAACTCCTACGAGCAGTACTTC. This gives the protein CASRGDRGNSYEQYF.

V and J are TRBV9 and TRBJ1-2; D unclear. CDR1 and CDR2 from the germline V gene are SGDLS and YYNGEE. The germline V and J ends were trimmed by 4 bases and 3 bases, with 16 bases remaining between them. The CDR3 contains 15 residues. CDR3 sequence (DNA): TGTGCCAGCAGCAGTAAGAAACCTGGAGACTATGGCTACACCTTC. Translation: CASSSKKPGDYGYTF.

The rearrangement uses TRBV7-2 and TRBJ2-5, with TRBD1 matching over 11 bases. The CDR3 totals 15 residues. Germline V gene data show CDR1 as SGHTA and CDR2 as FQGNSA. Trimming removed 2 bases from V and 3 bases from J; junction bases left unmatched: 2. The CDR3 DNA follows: TGTGCCAGCAGCTTACAGGGACAGGGGGAAGAGACCCAGTACTTC. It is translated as CASSLQGQGEETQYF. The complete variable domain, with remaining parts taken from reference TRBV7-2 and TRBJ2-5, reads GAGVSQSPSNKVTEKGKDVELRCDPISGHTALYWYRQSLGQGLEFLIYFQGNSAPDKSGLPSDRFSAERTGGSVSTLTIQRTQQEDSAVYLCASSLQGQGEETQYFGPGTRLLVL.

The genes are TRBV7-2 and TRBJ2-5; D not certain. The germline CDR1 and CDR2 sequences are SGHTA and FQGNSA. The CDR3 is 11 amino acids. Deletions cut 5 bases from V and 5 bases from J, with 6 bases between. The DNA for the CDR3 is TGTGCCAGCAGCCCAAGGGAGACCCAGTACTTC. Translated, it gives CASSPRETQYF.

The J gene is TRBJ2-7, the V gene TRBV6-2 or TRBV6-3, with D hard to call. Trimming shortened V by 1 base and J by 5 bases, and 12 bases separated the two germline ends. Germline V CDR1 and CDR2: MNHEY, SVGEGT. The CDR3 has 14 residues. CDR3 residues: CASSYLRRSHEQYF. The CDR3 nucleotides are TGTGCCAGCAGTTACTTGCGACGATCCCACGAGCAGTACTTC.

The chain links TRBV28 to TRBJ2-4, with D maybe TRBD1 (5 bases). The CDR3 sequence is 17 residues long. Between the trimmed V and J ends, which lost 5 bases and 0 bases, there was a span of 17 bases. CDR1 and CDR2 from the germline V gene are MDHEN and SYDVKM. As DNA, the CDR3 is TGTGCCAGCAGTCCAAGACAGTGGAACCTAGCCAAAAACATTCAGTACTTC. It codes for CASSPRQWNLAKNIQYF.

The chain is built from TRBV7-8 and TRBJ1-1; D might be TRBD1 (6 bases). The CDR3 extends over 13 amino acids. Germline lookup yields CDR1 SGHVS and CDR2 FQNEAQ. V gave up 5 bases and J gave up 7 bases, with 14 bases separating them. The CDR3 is CASSRTGWNEAFF. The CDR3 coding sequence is TGTGCCAGCAGCCGTACAGGGTGGAATGAAGCTTTCTTT.

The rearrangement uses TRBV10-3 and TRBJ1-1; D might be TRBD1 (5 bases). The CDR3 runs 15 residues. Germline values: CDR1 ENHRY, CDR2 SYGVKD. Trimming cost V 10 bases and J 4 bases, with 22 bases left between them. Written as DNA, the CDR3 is TGTGCCACTCACCTCTCGGGAGGGAGGGGCACTGAAGCTTTCTTT. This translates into CATHLSGGRGTEAFF.

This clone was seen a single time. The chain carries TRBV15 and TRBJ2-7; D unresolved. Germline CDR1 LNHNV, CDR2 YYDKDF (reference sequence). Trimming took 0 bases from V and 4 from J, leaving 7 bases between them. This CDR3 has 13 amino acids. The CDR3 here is CATSRDPQYEQYF. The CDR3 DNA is TGTGCCACCAGCAGAGATCCCCAATACGAGCAGTACTTC.

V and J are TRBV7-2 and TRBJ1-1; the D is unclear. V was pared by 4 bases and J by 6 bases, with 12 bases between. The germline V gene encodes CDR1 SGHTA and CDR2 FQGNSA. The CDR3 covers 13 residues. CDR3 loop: CASSSLQESEAFF. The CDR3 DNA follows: TGTGCCAGCAGCTCCCTCCAGGAGTCTGAAGCTTTCTTT. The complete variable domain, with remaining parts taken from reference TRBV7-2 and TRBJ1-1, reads GAGVSQSPSNKVTEKGKDVELRCDPISGHTALYWYRQSLGQGLEFLIYFQGNSAPDKSGLPSDRFSAERTGGSVSTLTIQRTQQEDSAVYLCASSSLQESEAFFGQGTRLTVV.

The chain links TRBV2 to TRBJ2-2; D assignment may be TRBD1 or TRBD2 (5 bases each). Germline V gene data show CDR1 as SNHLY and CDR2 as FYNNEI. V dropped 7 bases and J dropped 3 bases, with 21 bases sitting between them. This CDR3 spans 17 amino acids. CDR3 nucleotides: TGTGCCAGCACTCACCCTTCCGGGACGGCGGACACCGGGGAGCTGTTTTTT. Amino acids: CASTHPSGTADTGELFF. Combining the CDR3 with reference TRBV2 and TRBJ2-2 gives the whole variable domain EPEVTQTPSHQVTQMGQEVILRCVPISNHLYFYWYRQILGQKVEFLVSFYNNEISEKSEIFDDQFSVERPDGSNFTLKIRSTKLEDSAMYFCASTHPSGTADTGELFFGEGSRLTVL.

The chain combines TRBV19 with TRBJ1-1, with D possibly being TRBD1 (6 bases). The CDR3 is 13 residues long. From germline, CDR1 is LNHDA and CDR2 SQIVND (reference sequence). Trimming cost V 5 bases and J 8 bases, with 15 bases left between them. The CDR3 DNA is TGTGCCAGTAGTTCCGGGACACCCGGCGAAGCTTTCTTT. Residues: CASSSGTPGEAFF.

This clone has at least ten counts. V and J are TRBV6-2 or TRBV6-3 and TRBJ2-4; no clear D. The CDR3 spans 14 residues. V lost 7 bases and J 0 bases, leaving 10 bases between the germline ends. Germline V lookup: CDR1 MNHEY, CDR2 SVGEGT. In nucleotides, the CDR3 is TGTGCCAGCACCCCCTCTGCAGCCAAAAACATTCAGTACTTC. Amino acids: CASTPSAAKNIQYF.